This T cell receptor beta chain was captured in a study of cytomegalovirus exposure and HLA in healthy donors. Study-level background: Of all 400 or so donors who were genotyped, around 79% belonged to the Caucasian-associated ancestry cluster. Broader study findings: V- and J-gene trimming of TCR beta was linked (in a later analysis) to a missense DCLRE1C variant.

Amplification used 60 Vbeta primers and 13 Jbeta primers. Clones were sequenced by immunoSEQ multiplex PCR, and TCRdb holds only the in-frame ones, with some missing. The data show around 200,000 clones, around 83% seen once. V dropped 0 bases and J dropped 0 bases, with 9 bases sitting between them. CDR3 length equals 15 residues. Germline V gene data show CDR1 as SGHRS and CDR2 as YFSETQ. This clone was seen only once. Its target is not known. The V gene is TRBV5-1, the J gene TRBJ1-1; maybe TRBD1 (6 bases). The specimen was PBMCs. The receptor was derived from a woman aged 45 to 65 in good health and CMV-seropositive. CDR3 sequence: CASSLGGDMNTEAFF. DNA of the CDR3: TGCGCCAGCAGCTTGGGTGGGGACATGAACACTGAAGCTTTCTTT.